This T cell receptor (beta chain) was recovered during a study of cytomegalovirus exposure and HLA in healthy donors. PCR employed 60 Vbeta and 13 Jbeta primers. The method was immunoSEQ multiplex PCR; TCRdb's version includes in-frame clones alone and lacks a portion of them. The table shows 120,000 or so clones, with over 65% occurring only once. Germline CDR1 is LNHDA and CDR2 is SQIVND (reference sequence). CDR3 length: 17 residues. V was clipped by 1 base and J by 6 bases, with 20 bases between them. The V and J genes are TRBV19 and TRBJ2-3, with a tentative D call TRBD2 (5 bases). The origin of this receptor is a woman aged 40 to 49 in good health and CMV-seronegative. The sample comprised PBMCs. This CDR3 is CASSIVGRLATGDTQYF. The DNA of the CDR3 is TGTGCCAGTAGTATAGTGGGTAGACTCGCGACGGGGGATACGCAGTATTTT.